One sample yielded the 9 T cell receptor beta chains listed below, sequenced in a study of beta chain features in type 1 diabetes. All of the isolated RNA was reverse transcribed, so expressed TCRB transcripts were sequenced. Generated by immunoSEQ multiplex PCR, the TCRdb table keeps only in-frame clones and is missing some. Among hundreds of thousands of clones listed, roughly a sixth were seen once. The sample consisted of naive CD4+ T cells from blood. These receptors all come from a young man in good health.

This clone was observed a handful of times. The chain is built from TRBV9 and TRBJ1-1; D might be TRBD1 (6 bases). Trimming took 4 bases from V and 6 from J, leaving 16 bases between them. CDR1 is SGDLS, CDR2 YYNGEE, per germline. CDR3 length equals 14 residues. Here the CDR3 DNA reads TGTGCCAGCAGCAAACAGGGTATAGAGGCTGAAGCTTTCTTT. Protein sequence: CASSKQGIEAEAFF.

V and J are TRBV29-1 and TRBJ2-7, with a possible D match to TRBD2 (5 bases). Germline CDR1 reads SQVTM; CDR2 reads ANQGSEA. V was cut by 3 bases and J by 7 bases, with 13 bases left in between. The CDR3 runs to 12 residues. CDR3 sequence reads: CSVDGGVGEQYF. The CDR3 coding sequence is TGCAGCGTTGACGGAGGAGTGGGGGAGCAGTACTTC.

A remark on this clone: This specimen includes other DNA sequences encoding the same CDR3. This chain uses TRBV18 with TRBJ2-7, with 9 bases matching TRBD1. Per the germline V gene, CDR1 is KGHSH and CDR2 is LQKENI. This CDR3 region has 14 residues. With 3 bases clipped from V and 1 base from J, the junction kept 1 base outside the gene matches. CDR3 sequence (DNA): TGTGCCAGCTCACCGGACAGGGGTTCCTACGAGCAGTACTTC. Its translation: CASSPDRGSYEQYF. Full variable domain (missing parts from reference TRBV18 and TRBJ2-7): NAGVMQNPRHLVRRRGQEARLRCSPMKGHSHVYWYRQLPEEGLKFMVYLQKENIIDESGMPKERFSAEFPKEGPSILRIQQVVRGDSAAYFCASSPDRGSYEQYFGPGTRLTVT.

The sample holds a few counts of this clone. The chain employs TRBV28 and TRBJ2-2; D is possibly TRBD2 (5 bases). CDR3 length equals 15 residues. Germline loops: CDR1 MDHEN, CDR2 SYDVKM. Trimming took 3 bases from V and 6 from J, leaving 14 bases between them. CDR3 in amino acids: CASSFLDPSSGELFF. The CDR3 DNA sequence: TGTGCCAGCAGTTTTCTGGACCCTAGCTCCGGGGAGCTGTTTTTT.

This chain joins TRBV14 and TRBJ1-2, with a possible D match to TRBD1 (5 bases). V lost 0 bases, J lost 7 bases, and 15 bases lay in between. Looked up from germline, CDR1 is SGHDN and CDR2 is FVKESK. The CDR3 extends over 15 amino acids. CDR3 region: CASSQDRERGRGYTF. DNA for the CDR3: TGTGCCAGCAGCCAAGATCGGGAGAGGGGACGTGGCTACACCTTC.

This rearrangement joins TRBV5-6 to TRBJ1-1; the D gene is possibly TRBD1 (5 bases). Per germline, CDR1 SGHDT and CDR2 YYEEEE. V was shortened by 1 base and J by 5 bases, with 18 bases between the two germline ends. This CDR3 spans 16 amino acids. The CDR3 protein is CASSLPWEGRQTEAFF. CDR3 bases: TGTGCCAGCAGCTTGCCGTGGGAGGGGCGACAAACTGAAGCTTTCTTT.

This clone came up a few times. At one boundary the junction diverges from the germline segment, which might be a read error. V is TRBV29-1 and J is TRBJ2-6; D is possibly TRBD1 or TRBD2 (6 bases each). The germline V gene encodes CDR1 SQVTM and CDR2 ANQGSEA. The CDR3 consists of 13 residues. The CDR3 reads CGVGGIGANVLTF. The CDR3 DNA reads TGCGGCGTAGGGGGGATTGGGGCCAACGTCCTGACTTTC.

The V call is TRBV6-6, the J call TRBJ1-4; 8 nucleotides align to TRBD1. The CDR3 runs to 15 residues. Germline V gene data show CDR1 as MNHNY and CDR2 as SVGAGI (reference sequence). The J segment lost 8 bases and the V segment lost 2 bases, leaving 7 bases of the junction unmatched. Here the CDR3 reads CASSYGDRLGEKLFF. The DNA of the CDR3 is TGTGCCAGCAGTTACGGGGACAGGTTAGGCGAAAAACTGTTTTTT.

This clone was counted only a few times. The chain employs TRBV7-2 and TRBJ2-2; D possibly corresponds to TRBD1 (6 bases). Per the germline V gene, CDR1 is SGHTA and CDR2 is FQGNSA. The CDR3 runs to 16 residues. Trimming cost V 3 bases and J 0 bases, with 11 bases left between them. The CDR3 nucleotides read TGTGCCAGCAGCTTCTCGGGACAATCGAACACCGGGGAGCTGTTTTTT. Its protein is CASSFSGQSNTGELFF.